This T cell receptor (beta chain) was identified in a study of blood T cell repertoires in COVID-19 (dated by TCRdb to the early 2020s). Context from the whole study: Collaborator samples came from the United States, Italy and Spain and covered acute and convalescent phases of COVID-19. Where HLA class I and class II types were available, the types were taken from metadata supplied by the sample provider, not from assay-based typing. The material from the prospective study consisted of cDNA or gDNA derived from T cells, B-cell-depleted T cells, or PBMCs. Samples were obtained from the ongoing ImmuneRACE study (first 160 participants) and from 1,254 subjects provided by 6 global collaborators. A freely available public database, intended as a resource for researchers studying the immune response to SARS-CoV-2, is where the repertoires were released. Sample metadata almost always included a de-identified subject ID, COVID-19 status, age in years and sex. Subjects who had been exposed to COVID-19, were actively infected with it, or had recovered from it provided the deeply sampled blood TCRbeta repertoires that made up the dataset.

Points the paper makes about the study in general: Clinical and demographic metadata were provided uncurated, with the amount varying by source and participant.

Each collaborating institution followed its own protocols to collect whole blood in K2EDTA tubes. For TCRbeta analysis, collaborators shipped samples in one of three forms: frozen whole blood, isolated PBMCs, or DNA extracted from either of those sample types. The table lists this clone with a few counts. Its binding antigen is unknown. No quality values exist for individual bases; no much larger clone is one base distant. TCRbeta CDR3 regions were amplified from genomic DNA by means of the immunoSEQ Assay, a bias-controlled multiplex PCR. On the study's bioinformatics: Nucleated cell counts per sample were estimated from amplification of reference gene primers within the assay. To quantify the absolute abundance of each unique TCRbeta CDR3 rearrangement, sequence reads were collapsed and filtered. For each sample, productive Simpson clonality was calculated as the square root of Simpson's diversity index over productive rearrangements. TCRdb retrieved this table from immuneACCESS and kept in-frame rearrangements only. Not all clones are present; in checked studies, unresolved V genes account for under half, and no reason is known for the remainder. V and J calls and clone size follow that table, whereas D and trimming were derived from the DNA. Within this sample are roughly 63,000 clones, with roughly 85% of them counted one time only. The ten largest clones take up about 32% of the sample.

This TCR derives from a human donor in a cohort sampled during active COVID-19. The sequenced sample consisted of peripheral blood.

This receptor has the CDR3 CASSPQYDTINSPLHF. The sequence in DNA is TGCGCCAGCAGCCCCCAATACGACACCATTAATTCACCCCTCCACTTT. The rearranged chain carries TRBV4-3 and TRBJ1-6; no confident D gene assignment can be made. CDR1 and CDR2 are read off the germline V gene as LGHNA and YSLEER. Between the V and J ends, shortened by 4 bases and 6 bases respectively, the junction contains 16 bases. Its CDR3 holds 16 amino acids, cysteine through phenylalanine. The sequence is cut down to CDR3 DNA, 48 bases in frame from base 1.